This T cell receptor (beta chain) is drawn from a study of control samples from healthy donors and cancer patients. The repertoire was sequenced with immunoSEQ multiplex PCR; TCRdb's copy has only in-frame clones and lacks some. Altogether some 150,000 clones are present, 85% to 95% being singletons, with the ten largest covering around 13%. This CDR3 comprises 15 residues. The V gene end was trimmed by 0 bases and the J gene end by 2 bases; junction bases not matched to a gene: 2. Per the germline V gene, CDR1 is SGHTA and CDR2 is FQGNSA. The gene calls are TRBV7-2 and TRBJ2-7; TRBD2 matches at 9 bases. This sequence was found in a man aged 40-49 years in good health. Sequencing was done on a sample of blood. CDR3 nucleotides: TGTGCCAGCAGCTTAGCGGGCGGGAGGGCCTACGAGCAGTACTTC. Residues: CASSLAGGRAYEQYF.